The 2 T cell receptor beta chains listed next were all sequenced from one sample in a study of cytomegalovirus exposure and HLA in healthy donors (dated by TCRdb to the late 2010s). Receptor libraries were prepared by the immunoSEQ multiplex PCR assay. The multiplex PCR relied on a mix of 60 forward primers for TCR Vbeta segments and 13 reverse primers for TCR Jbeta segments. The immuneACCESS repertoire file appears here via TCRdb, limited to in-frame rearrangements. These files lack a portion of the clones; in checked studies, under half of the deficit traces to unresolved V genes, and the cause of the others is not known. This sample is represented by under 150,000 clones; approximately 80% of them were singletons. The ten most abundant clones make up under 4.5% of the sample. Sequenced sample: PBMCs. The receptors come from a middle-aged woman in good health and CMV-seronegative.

The CDR3: CASSYGTGEEVYGYTF. CDR3 DNA: TGTGCCAGCAGCTACGGGACAGGGGAAGAGGTGTATGGCTACACCTTC. The rearrangement links TRBV5-6 to TRBJ1-2; TRBD1 agrees at 10 bases. The CDR3 contains 16 residues. The trim removed 3 bases at V and 5 bases at J, leaving 10 bases unmatched. Germline V gene sequence: CDR1 SGHDT, CDR2 YYEEEE.

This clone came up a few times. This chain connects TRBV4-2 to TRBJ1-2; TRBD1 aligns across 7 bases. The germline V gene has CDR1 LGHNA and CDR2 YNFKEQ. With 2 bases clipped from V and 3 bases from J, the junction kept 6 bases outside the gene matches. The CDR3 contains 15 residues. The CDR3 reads CASSQLPDRHYGYTF. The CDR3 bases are TGTGCCAGCAGCCAACTCCCGGACAGGCACTATGGCTACACCTTC.